This entry lists 27 T cell receptor beta chains sequenced from one sample in a study of cytomegalovirus exposure and HLA in healthy donors. PCR primers comprised 60 Vbeta and 13 Jbeta primers. Sequenced by immunoSEQ multiplex PCR; TCRdb stores in-frame clones only, minus some. The sample includes more than 100,000 clones, about 74% of them seen just once. Specimen: PBMCs. Receptor source: a woman aged 40 to 50 in good health and CMV-seropositive.

This clone occurred a few times. The chain employs TRBV7-2 and TRBJ2-2; possible D gene TRBD2, 6 bases. CDR1 is SGHTA and CDR2 is FQGNSA in the germline V gene. V was trimmed by 4 bases and J by 7 bases, leaving 10 bases between them. The CDR3 length is 13 residues. This chain's CDR3 is CASSYQGGGELFF. The DNA for the CDR3 is TGTGCCAGCAGCTACCAGGGAGGCGGGGAGCTGTTTTTT.

J is TRBJ1-4 and V is TRBV7-9, with a possible D match to TRBD1 (6 bases). The CDR3 consists of 14 residues. CDR1 SEHNR and CDR2 FQNEAQ come from the germline V gene (reference sequence). Trimming pared 5 bases from V and 4 bases from J, leaving 11 bases between. DNA of the CDR3: TGTGCCAGCAGCAAGGACAGCTTTAATGAAAAACTGTTTTTT. Its translation is CASSKDSFNEKLFF.

The genes are TRBV19 and TRBJ2-5, with 9 bases aligning to TRBD2. V lost 3 bases and J lost 1; bases outside the gene matches: 6. The CDR3 sequence is 16 residues long. Germline-derived CDR1 and CDR2 are LNHDA and SQIVND (reference sequence). The CDR3 sequence: CASSILAGRGQETQYF. The CDR3 coding sequence is TGTGCCAGTAGTATTCTAGCGGGAAGGGGCCAAGAGACCCAGTACTTC. The variable domain in full, completed from reference TRBV19 and TRBJ2-5, reads DGGITQSPKYLFRKEGQNVTLSCEQNLNHDAMYWYRQDPGQGLRLIYYSQIVNDFQKGDIAEGYSVSREKKESFPLTVTSAQKNPTAFYLCASSILAGRGQETQYFGPGTRLLVL.

This rearrangement joins TRBV7-9 to TRBJ2-6; the match to TRBD1 covers 8 bases. CDR1 is SEHNR, CDR2 FQNEAQ, per germline (reference sequence). This CDR3 contains 17 residues. Germline trimming cut 5 bases from V and 0 bases from J; bases unmatched to any gene: 6. The CDR3 DNA follows: TGTGCCAGCAGCCCGACAGGGGTTCCCTCTGGGGCCAACGTCCTGACTTTC. This gives the protein CASSPTGVPSGANVLTF.

The CDR3 is CASSLSGGMDGYTF. CDR3 coding DNA: TGTGCCAGCAGCTTAAGCGGGGGAATGGATGGCTACACCTTC. The chain employs TRBV7-3 and TRBJ1-2, with a tentative D call TRBD1 (5 bases). Trimming removed 1 base from V and 6 bases from J, with 12 bases in between. Germline V gene data show CDR1 as SGHTA and CDR2 as FQGTGA. This CDR3 comprises 14 residues.

The chain's CDR3 is CASSPLAASSYEQYF. As DNA, the CDR3 is TGTGCCAGCAGTCCACTAGCGGCGAGCTCCTACGAGCAGTACTTC. The V and J genes are TRBV7-9 and TRBJ2-5, with 8 bases that match TRBD2. Near its end, the DNA agrees better with TRBJ2-7, so the J call may be wrong. The CDR3 runs to 15 residues. The germline V gene has CDR1 SEHNR and CDR2 FQNEAQ (reference sequence).

The chain couples TRBV9 to TRBJ2-2, with 10 bases fitting TRBD2. The V and J ends lost 3 bases and 4 bases, in that order; junction bases with no gene match: 6. Germline V gene lookup returns CDR1 SGDLS and CDR2 YYNGEE. The CDR3 runs to 16 residues. The CDR3 coding sequence is TGTGCCAGCAGCGGAAAGGGACTAGCGCCCACCGGGGAGCTGTTTTTT. It specifies CASSGKGLAPTGELFF.

The chain has TRBV19 and TRBJ1-5, with TRBD1 matching 7 bases. Germline V gives CDR1 LNHDA, CDR2 SQIVND (reference sequence). The CDR3 contains 13 residues. J was trimmed by 5 bases and V by 3 bases; bases with no gene match: 1. Here the CDR3 DNA reads TGTGCCAGTAGTATGGACAGGTATCAGCCCCAGCATTTT. This translates into CASSMDRYQPQHF.

The chain is built from TRBV4-1 and TRBJ1-2, with 7 bases aligning to TRBD1. The CDR3 runs 15 residues. From germline, CDR1 is MGHRA and CDR2 YSYEKL. Losses at the gene ends were 4 bases for V and 4 bases for J; bases not matched to a gene: 9. The CDR3 spells CASSPDGQVFYGYTF. DNA for the CDR3: TGCGCCAGCAGCCCCGACGGACAGGTCTTCTATGGCTACACCTTC.

The gene calls are TRBV18 and TRBJ1-4; TRBD1 agrees at 7 bases. CDR3 length: 14 residues. Germline assignment: CDR1 KGHSH and CDR2 LQKENI. The V segment lost 3 bases and the J segment 7 bases; nucleotides outside the gene matches: 5. CDR3 amino acids: CASSPTGLREKLFF. CDR3 nucleotides: TGTGCCAGCTCACCGACAGGGTTGCGTGAAAAACTGTTTTTT.

CDR3 DNA: TGCGCCAGCAGCTTGGGACTAGCGGGGGAGGGTCGGACGCAGTATTTT. Encoded protein: CASSLGLAGEGRTQYF. The chain couples TRBV4-1 to TRBJ2-3, with 14 bases that match TRBD2. The CDR3 extends over 16 amino acids. Trimming at V came to 5 bases and at J to 9 bases, leaving 10 bases not matched to a gene. Per the germline V gene, CDR1 is MGHRA and CDR2 is YSYEKL.

This chain joins TRBV2 and TRBJ2-2; 12 bases line up with TRBD2. The V gene's germline CDR1 is SNHLY and CDR2 FYNNEI. This CDR3 region has 14 residues. The V gene end was trimmed by 6 bases and the J gene end by 8 bases; junction bases not matched to a gene: 4. DNA for the CDR3: TGTGCCAGCAGACTAGCGGGGGGTAAGGGGGAGCTGTTTTTT. Its translation is CASRLAGGKGELFF.

The chain uses TRBV4-2 and TRBJ1-1; 8 bases fit TRBD1. V lost 1 base, J lost 6 bases, and 1 base stayed unmatched. The germline V gene encodes CDR1 LGHNA and CDR2 YNFKEQ. The CDR3 is made up of 13 amino acids. The CDR3 DNA sequence: TGTGCCAGCAGCCAAGGGGACAGGCCTGAAGCTTTCTTT. It translates to CASSQGDRPEAFF.

The genes are TRBV7-6 and TRBJ2-3; TRBD2 matches 7 bases. The V gene end was trimmed by 2 bases and the J gene end by 1 base; junction bases not matched to a gene: 3. The CDR3 is made up of 15 amino acids. The germline V gene encodes CDR1 SGHVS and CDR2 FNYEAQ. CDR3 region: CASSLRRERTDTQYF. The CDR3 DNA reads as TGTGCCAGCAGCTTAAGGCGGGAGCGCACAGATACGCAGTATTTT.

J is TRBJ2-1 and V is TRBV4-3; D not resolved. Germline CDR1 and CDR2: LGHNA and YSLEER. Deletions cut 3 bases from V and 5 bases from J, with 8 bases between. The CDR3 is 13 residues long. The CDR3 here is CASSHGVNNEQFF. The CDR3 region has the DNA TGCGCCAGCAGCCATGGAGTTAACAATGAGCAGTTCTTC.

As DNA, the CDR3 is TGTGCCAGCAGCCCGACTCTTCTCGATGCCGATGAAAAACTGTTTTTT. This sequence encodes CASSPTLLDADEKLFF. The chain has TRBV5-4 and TRBJ1-4; D gene unclear. This CDR3 comprises 16 residues. The germline gives CDR1 SGHNT, CDR2 YYREEE (reference sequence). Trimming stripped 4 bases from V and 6 bases from J, with 19 bases between. Filled out from reference TRBV5-4 and TRBJ1-4, the complete variable domain reads ETGVTQSPTHLIKTRGQQVTLRCSSQSGHNTVSWYQQALGQGPQFIFQYYREEENGRGNFPPRFSGLQFPNYSSELNVNALELDDSALYLCASSPTLLDADEKLFFGSGTQLSVL.

V is TRBV29-1 and J is TRBJ1-1; D gene uncertain. Per germline, CDR1 SQVTM and CDR2 ANQGSEA. Trimming removed 5 bases from V and 8 bases from J, with 12 bases in between. This CDR3 has 11 amino acids. Here the CDR3 reads CSVPREKEAFF. CDR3 in DNA: TGCAGCGTTCCAAGGGAGAAGGAAGCTTTCTTT.

The CDR3 DNA follows: TGTGCCACCAGCAGAGATTTAGCGGGAAGAGTTCCCGAGACCCAGTACTTC. Amino acids: CATSRDLAGRVPETQYF. V and J are TRBV15 and TRBJ2-5; TRBD2 matches 8 bases. The V and J ends lost 0 bases and 5 bases, in that order; junction bases with no gene match: 11. This CDR3 has 17 residues. From germline, CDR1 is LNHNV and CDR2 YYDKDF (reference sequence).

The chain combines TRBV6-5 with TRBJ2-5; 7 bases map to TRBD1. The end of the DNA aligns better with TRBJ2-7, so the J call may be wrong. The CDR3 contains 16 residues. Per germline, CDR1 MNHEY and CDR2 SVGAGI. CDR3 amino acids: CASSYGDWTGSYEQYF. The CDR3 nucleotides read TGTGCCAGCAGTTACGGTGATTGGACAGGATCCTACGAGCAGTACTTC.

This clone showed up just once. The rearrangement joins TRBV6-1 to TRBJ1-2; possibly TRBD1 for D (6 bases). The CDR3 length is 14 residues. The V gene's germline CDR1 is MNHNS and CDR2 SASEGT. The V and J ends lost 6 bases and 2 bases respectively, with 13 bases between them. The CDR3 sequence is CASSATGTNYGYTF. The CDR3 nucleotides are TGTGCCAGCAGCGCGACAGGAACGAACTATGGCTACACCTTC.

The chain is built from TRBV14 and TRBJ1-2; D is perhaps TRBD1 (5 bases). The germline gives CDR1 SGHDN, CDR2 FVKESK. The V gene lost 0 bases and the J gene lost 5 bases, with 13 bases spanning the gap. This CDR3 has 15 residues. The CDR3 DNA sequence: TGTGCCAGCAGCCAAGATCGGGCAGGGCGGTATGGCTACACCTTC. This encodes CASSQDRAGRYGYTF.

V is TRBV5-6 and J is TRBJ1-3; TRBD1 is a possible D gene (5 bases). The CDR3 sequence is 15 residues long. Trimming stripped 2 bases from V and 3 bases from J, with 12 bases between. In germline, CDR1 is SGHDT, CDR2 YYEEEE. CDR3 sequence (DNA): TGTGCCAGCAGCTTAGGGGAAGCTGTTGGAAACACCATATATTTT. Translation: CASSLGEAVGNTIYF.

There are a few counts of this clone. V and J are TRBV13 and TRBJ1-2; TRBD1 matches at 8 bases. The CDR3 runs to 14 residues. CDR1 is PRHDT, CDR2 FYEKMQ, per germline (reference sequence). The V segment lost 5 bases and the J segment 8 bases; nucleotides outside the gene matches: 10. The CDR3 here is CASSRRDRGGGYTF. CDR3 nucleotides: TGTGCCAGCAGCCGCCGAGACAGGGGAGGCGGCTACACCTTC.

The chain links TRBV5-1 to TRBJ2-5; TRBD1 agrees at 9 bases. The DNA matches TRBJ2-7 better at its end, which makes the J call doubtful. This CDR3 region has 15 residues. From germline, CDR1 is SGHRS and CDR2 YFSETQ. The CDR3 DNA sequence: TGCGCCAGCAGCTTCACTGGACAGGGGATTGACGAGCAGTACTTC. It yields the protein CASSFTGQGIDEQYF.

The chain links TRBV30 to TRBJ1-6; unclear D gene. This CDR3 has 13 residues. From germline, CDR1 is GTSNPN and CDR2 SVGIG (reference sequence). The germline V and J ends were trimmed by 2 bases and 10 bases, with 12 bases remaining between them. The CDR3 DNA is TGTGCCTGGAGTCCAGTATCTCAGTCACCCCTCCACTTT. This translates into CAWSPVSQSPLHF.

As for this clone: Mismatch with germline at one junction end may stem from a read error. The chain has TRBV7-9 and TRBJ2-7; 10 bases map to TRBD2. CDR3 length equals 15 residues. Germline lookup yields CDR1 SEHNR and CDR2 FQNEAQ (reference sequence). The CDR3 region has the DNA TGTGCCAGCAGCTTAGGAAGCCAAATGACTAGCGGGCCAATTTTC. Its translation is CASSLGSQMTSGPIF.

This clone has only a few counts. The chain links TRBV4-1 to TRBJ1-5; D is perhaps TRBD1 (5 bases). Germline V gene data show CDR1 as MGHRA and CDR2 as YSYEKL. This CDR3 is 18 amino acids long. Deletions cut 0 bases from V and 2 bases from J, with 17 bases between. The CDR3 is CASSQEPPQTRGNQPQHF. The CDR3 nucleotides are TGCGCCAGCAGCCAAGAGCCACCACAAACCAGGGGCAATCAGCCCCAGCATTTT.